The 6 T cell receptor beta chains presented below share a single source sample, sequenced in a study of cytomegalovirus exposure and HLA in healthy donors. The PCR ran on 60 Vbeta and 13 Jbeta primers. Sequenced by immunoSEQ multiplex PCR; TCRdb stores in-frame clones only, minus some. The top ten hold about 1.5% of the sample, which has some 130,000 clones, less than 90% seen once. The sample comprised PBMCs. The receptors originated from a man aged 35 to 55 in good health and CMV-seronegative.

This sequence joins TRBV19 and TRBJ1-5, with a weak D call TRBD1 (6 bases). V was trimmed by 4 bases and J by 5 bases, leaving 12 bases between them. The CDR3 has 14 amino acids. Per the germline V gene, CDR1 is LNHDA and CDR2 is SQIVND (reference sequence). The CDR3 protein is CASSTQGRDQPQHF. DNA for the CDR3: TGTGCCAGTAGTACGCAGGGGCGGGATCAGCCCCAGCATTTT.

The chain employs TRBV11-1 and TRBJ2-7; D is unresolved. The germline gives CDR1 SGHAT, CDR2 FQDESV (reference sequence). The CDR3 has 13 residues. V lost 3 bases, J lost 2 bases, and 8 bases lay in between. CDR3 region: CASSLGRAYEQYF. CDR3 bases: TGTGCCAGCAGCTTGGGCAGAGCCTACGAGCAGTACTTC.

Only one count was recorded for this clone. The V gene is TRBV18, the J gene TRBJ1-1; 12 bases are a match to TRBD1. CDR1 is KGHSH and CDR2 is LQKENI in the germline V gene. J lost 0 bases, V lost 3 bases, and 8 bases had no gene match. The CDR3 runs to 18 residues. CDR3 DNA: TGTGCCAGCTCACCTGCCCGAGGGACAGGGGGCTTGAACACTGAAGCTTTCTTT. It is translated as CASSPARGTGGLNTEAFF.

This clone was counted between two and nine times. The chain has TRBV19 and TRBJ1-2; D unclear. Deletions cut 11 bases from V and 5 bases from J, with 24 bases between. This CDR3 is 15 amino acids long. Looked up from germline, CDR1 is LNHDA and CDR2 is SQIVND (reference sequence). CDR3 bases: TGTGCCCCTCAAAGCGAGGGCTCTCCGGGTTATGGCTACACCTTC. This sequence encodes CAPQSEGSPGYGYTF.

The V call is TRBV19, the J call TRBJ2-3; possible D gene TRBD2, 5 bases. The germline gives CDR1 LNHDA, CDR2 SQIVND (reference sequence). V was pared by 4 bases and J by 1 base, with 15 bases between. The CDR3 is 16 amino acids. The CDR3 is CASSTPLGRGTDTQYF. CDR3 coding DNA: TGTGCCAGTAGTACCCCTTTAGGGCGGGGCACAGATACGCAGTATTTT.

The chain links TRBV19 to TRBJ2-7; 9 bases agree with TRBD1. The germline gives CDR1 LNHDA, CDR2 SQIVND (reference sequence). The J segment lost 4 bases and the V segment lost 10 bases, leaving 8 bases of the junction unmatched. CDR3 size: 13 residues. CDR3 in DNA: TGTGCCACTCTCGGGACAGGGACATACGAGCAGTACTTC. Translating gives CATLGTGTYEQYF.